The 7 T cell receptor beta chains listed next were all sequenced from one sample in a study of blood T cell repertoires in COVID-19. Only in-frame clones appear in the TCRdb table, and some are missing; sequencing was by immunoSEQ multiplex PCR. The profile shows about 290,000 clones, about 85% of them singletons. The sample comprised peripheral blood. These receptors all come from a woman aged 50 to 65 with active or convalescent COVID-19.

CDR3 loop: CASSFEDRGYGYTF. CDR3 DNA: TGTGCCAGCAGCTTTGAGGACAGGGGGTATGGCTACACCTTC. The chain uses TRBV7-8 and TRBJ1-2, with TRBD1 matching 10 bases. The CDR3 loop spans 14 amino acids. The junction had 3 bases not matched to a gene; V was cut back by 3 bases and J by 5 bases. The germline V gene has CDR1 SGHVS and CDR2 FQNEAQ.

The DNA for the CDR3 is TGTGCTAGTGGTTTGGTCAGGGGGCGAGGGGAGCAGTACTTC. Its protein is CASGLVRGRGEQYF. The chain uses TRBV12-5 and TRBJ2-7; 8 nucleotides line up with TRBD1. Germline values: CDR1 LGHNT, CDR2 FRNRAP. CDR3 length equals 14 residues. V was pared by 0 bases and J by 7 bases, with 5 bases of the junction left unmatched.

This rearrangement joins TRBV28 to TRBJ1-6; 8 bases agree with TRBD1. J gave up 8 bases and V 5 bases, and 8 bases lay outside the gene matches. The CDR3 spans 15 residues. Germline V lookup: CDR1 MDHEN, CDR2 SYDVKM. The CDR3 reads CASSAGGRNDSPLHF. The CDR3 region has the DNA TGTGCCAGCAGTGCAGGGGGCAGGAACGATTCACCCCTCCACTTT.

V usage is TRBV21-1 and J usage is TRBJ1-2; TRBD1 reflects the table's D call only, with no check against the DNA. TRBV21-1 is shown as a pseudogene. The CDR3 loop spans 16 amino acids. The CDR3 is CASSLVQLKGDYGYTF. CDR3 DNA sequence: TGTGCCAGCAGTTTGGTGCAGTTGAAGGGGGACTATGGCTACACCTTC.

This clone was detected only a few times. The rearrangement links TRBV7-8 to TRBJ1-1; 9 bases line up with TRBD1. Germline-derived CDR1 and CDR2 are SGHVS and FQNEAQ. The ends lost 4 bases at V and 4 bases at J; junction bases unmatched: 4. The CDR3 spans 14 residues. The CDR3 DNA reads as TGTGCCAGCAGCTGGAGGGACAGGGCCACTGAAGCTTTCTTT. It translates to CASSWRDRATEAFF.

The CDR3: CASSLGGVPYEQFF. The CDR3 DNA follows: TGTGCCAGCAGCTTAGGCGGGGTGCCCTATGAGCAGTTCTTC. This rearrangement joins TRBV11-3 to TRBJ2-1; D might be TRBD2 (6 bases). Trimming pared 1 base from V and 8 bases from J, leaving 12 bases between. The CDR3 is 14 amino acids. CDR1 and CDR2 (germline): SGHNT, YENEEA.

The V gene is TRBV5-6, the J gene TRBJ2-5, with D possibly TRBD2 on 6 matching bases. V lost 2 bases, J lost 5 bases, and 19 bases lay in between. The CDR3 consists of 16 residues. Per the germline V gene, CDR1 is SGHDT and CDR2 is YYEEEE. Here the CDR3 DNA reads TGTGCCAGCAGCTTTCGGGAGCCCCTCACACGGGAGACCCAGTACTTC. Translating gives CASSFREPLTRETQYF.